Listed below are T cell receptor beta chains from one sample, sequenced in a study of blood T cell repertoires in COVID-19. This table comes from immunoSEQ multiplex PCR, and its TCRdb copy is limited to in-frame clones, with some not included. Of 140,000 or so clones listed, 76% are singletons. What was sequenced was peripheral blood. The source of these receptors is a man between 60 and 75 years old with acute or convalescent COVID-19. CDR3s include the opening cysteine and the closing phenylalanine or tryptophan. D genes are given only for firm matches. The size of a clone is reported for some rows only, either as once, few or many, or as a class for expanded clones.

clone_size: .
d_call: TRBD2
v_call: TRBV4-2
j_call: TRBJ2-1
cdr3_nt: TGTGCCAGCACCCCGGGAGGGCATGGTGAGCAGTTCTTC
cdr3_aa: CASTPGGHGEQFF

clone_size: .
d_call: .
v_call: TRBV25-1
j_call: TRBJ2-3
cdr3_nt: TGTGCCAGCAGTGACTCCCCTAGGGGGATAGACACAGATACGCAGTATTTT
cdr3_aa: CASSDSPRGIDTDTQYF

clone_size: .
d_call: .
v_call: TRBV13
j_call: TRBJ2-7
cdr3_nt: TGTGCCAGCAGCCGGAGGGACTTGACCTACGAGCAGTACTTC
cdr3_aa: CASSRRDLTYEQYF

clone_size: .
d_call: TRBD1
v_call: TRBV11-2
j_call: TRBJ1-6
cdr3_nt: TGTGCCAGCAGCCAACGTCGACAGGGTCACTCCTATAATTCACCCCTCCACTTT
cdr3_aa: CASSQRRQGHSYNSPLHF

clone_size: .
d_call: TRBD2
v_call: TRBV6-5
j_call: TRBJ2-1
cdr3_nt: TGTGCCAGCAGCTTGGGACTAGCCCACTACAATGAGCAGTTCTTC
cdr3_aa: CASSLGLAHYNEQFF

clone_size: .
d_call: TRBD1
v_call: TRBV19
j_call: TRBJ2-1
cdr3_nt: TGTGCCAGTAGTAGAACGGGACAGGGGGCTGGGGGTGAGCAGTTCTTC
cdr3_aa: CASSRTGQGAGGEQFF

clone_size: few
d_call: TRBD2
v_call: TRBV5-4
j_call: TRBJ2-2
cdr3_nt: TGTGCCAGCAGCTTTCTAGCGGGAGGGCCCGGGGAGCTGTTTTTT
cdr3_aa: CASSFLAGGPGELFF

clone_size: .
d_call: .
v_call: TRBV2
j_call: TRBJ2-6
cdr3_nt: TGTGCCAGCAGGTTCAGTGATTCTGGGGCCAACGTCCTGACTTTC
cdr3_aa: CASRFSDSGANVLTF

clone_size: few
d_call: .
v_call: TRBV5-1
j_call: TRBJ2-5
cdr3_nt: TGCGCCAGCAGCTTGGACGGGGTATACCAAGAGACCCAGTACTTC
cdr3_aa: CASSLDGVYQETQYF

clone_size: .
d_call: .
v_call: TRBV12-3/TRBV12-4
j_call: TRBJ2-1
cdr3_nt: TGTGCCAGCAGTTTAGAAGACAGAGAGCAGTTCTTC
cdr3_aa: CASSLEDREQFF

clone_size: .
d_call: .
v_call: TRBV5-1
j_call: TRBJ1-4
cdr3_nt: TGCGCCAGCAGCGGAACAGGGAATTCTAATGAAAAACTGTTTTTT
cdr3_aa: CASSGTGNSNEKLFF

clone_size: .
d_call: .
v_call: TRBV5-1
j_call: TRBJ2-1
cdr3_nt: TGCGCCAGCAGCTTGTCGGGTCCTCAAAGCTCCTACAATGAGCAGTTCTTC
cdr3_aa: CASSLSGPQSSYNEQFF

clone_size: .
d_call: .
v_call: TRBV10-3
j_call: TRBJ1-5
cdr3_nt: TGTGCCATCAGTGAGTCAATAACAGCAAATCAGCCCCAGCATTTT
cdr3_aa: CAISESITANQPQHF

clone_size: .
d_call: TRBD1
v_call: TRBV5-4
j_call: TRBJ1-4
cdr3_nt: TGTGCCAGCAGCCGCCAGGGGGCGGTTGAAAAACTGTTTTTT
cdr3_aa: CASSRQGAVEKLFF

clone_size: few
d_call: TRBD1
v_call: TRBV7-2
j_call: TRBJ2-7
cdr3_nt: TGTGCCAGCACTTTTGGGCAGGGGGCGGCCTACGAGCAGTACTTC
cdr3_aa: CASTFGQGAAYEQYF

clone_size: .
d_call: TRBD1
v_call: TRBV7-2
j_call: TRBJ1-2
cdr3_nt: TGTGCCAGCAGCTTCAGGGGGCTCGATGGCTACACCTTC
cdr3_aa: CASSFRGLDGYTF

clone_size: .
d_call: .
v_call: TRBV25-1
j_call: TRBJ2-1
cdr3_nt: TGTGCCAGCAGTGAATCTCGGGGTTCCTACGGCAATGAGCAGTTCTTC
cdr3_aa: CASSESRGSYGNEQFF

clone_size: .
d_call: .
v_call: TRBV2
j_call: TRBJ1-1
cdr3_nt: TGTGCCAGCAGTTACCGGGAGTTCGGCACTGAAGCTTTCTTT
cdr3_aa: CASSYREFGTEAFF